This T cell receptor beta chain was profiled in a study of cytomegalovirus exposure and HLA in healthy donors. Whole-study findings and limits: Relative to the approximately 700-donor mean, N-insertions were reportedly fewer in an Asian-associated ancestry cluster in a later analysis.

The germline gives CDR1 MNHEY, CDR2 SMNVEV (reference sequence). J gave up 3 bases and V 5 bases, and 7 bases lay outside the gene matches. The CDR3 sequence is 16 residues long. Primers included in the PCR were 60 Vbeta and 13 Jbeta primers. Data came from immunoSEQ multiplex PCR; TCRdb stores just in-frame clones and leaves some out. The sample records tens of thousands of clones, approximately 75% being singletons. A note on this clone: Its cognate antigen is unknown.

The sample was PBMCs. This clonotype was sampled from a human donor in good health. V is TRBV27 and J is TRBJ1-3; 10 bases map to TRBD1. The CDR3 loop is CASSITGTGVGNTIYF. CDR3 nucleotide sequence: TGTGCCAGCAGTATCACCGGGACAGGGGTTGGAAACACCATATATTTT.